Below are 29 T cell receptor beta chains sequenced from a single sample in a study of cytomegalovirus exposure and HLA in healthy donors. The PCR used 60 Vbeta and 13 Jbeta primers. Here immunoSEQ multiplex PCR was the method, and the copy in TCRdb shows in-frame clones only, minus some. The sample consists of about 160,000 clones, 65% to 85% of them appearing once. Sequenced: PBMCs. The source is a male donor in good health and CMV-seropositive.

This clone showed up just once. The genes are TRBV9 and TRBJ2-7; tentatively, D is TRBD2 (6 bases). Germline V lookup: CDR1 SGDLS, CDR2 YYNGEE. The CDR3 has 14 amino acids. The V end was cut by 4 bases, the J end by 6 bases, with 17 bases between. The CDR3 protein is CASSMGTLVREQYF. For the CDR3, the DNA is TGTGCCAGCAGCATGGGGACTCTAGTACGCGAGCAGTACTTC.

The chain joins TRBV5-8 to TRBJ2-3, with 11 bases identical to TRBD1. CDR1 SGHTS and CDR2 YDEGEE come from the germline V gene. The CDR3 is 17 amino acids. The V and J ends lost 4 bases and 8 bases, in that order; junction bases with no gene match: 15. The CDR3 loop is CASSPPPGTGGFGTQYF. DNA of the CDR3: TGTGCCAGCAGCCCCCCACCCGGGACAGGGGGTTTTGGTACGCAGTATTTT.

This clone was detected only a few times. J is TRBJ1-2 and V is TRBV15; 8 nucleotides agree with TRBD1. The CDR3 spans 13 residues. Germline values: CDR1 LNHNV, CDR2 YYDKDF (reference sequence). V lost 3 bases, J lost 8 bases, and 5 bases stayed unmatched. CDR3 region: CATSRDRVGGYTF. As DNA, the CDR3 is TGTGCCACCAGCAGGGACAGGGTTGGAGGCTACACCTTC. Combining the CDR3 with reference TRBV15 and TRBJ1-2 gives the whole variable domain DAMVIQNPRYQVTQFGKPVTLSCSQTLNHNVMYWYQQKSSQAPKLLFHYYDKDFNNEADTPDNFQSRRPNTSFCFLDIRSPGLGDTAMYLCATSRDRVGGYTFGSGTRLTVV.

On this clone: The same CDR3 is also encoded by other DNA sequences in this sample. The chain uses TRBV7-9 and TRBJ2-7; no clear D gene. Germline CDR1 reads SEHNR; CDR2 reads FQNEAQ (reference sequence). The CDR3 is made up of 14 amino acids. V gave up 0 bases and J gave up 5 bases, with 11 bases separating them. The CDR3 DNA reads TGTGCCAGCAGCTTAGCGCCGCGGAGCCACGAGCAGTACTTC. Translating it yields CASSLAPRSHEQYF.

Written as DNA, the CDR3 is TGTGCCAGCAGTGGGGAAGACAGGGGGCCGAATTCACCCCTCCACTTT. Translated: CASSGEDRGPNSPLHF. The V gene is TRBV6-4, the J gene TRBJ1-6, with 10 bases that match TRBD1. V was clipped by 4 bases and J by 7 bases; unmatched bases: 7. This CDR3 region has 16 residues. Per germline, CDR1 MRHNA and CDR2 SNTAGT.

The chain has TRBV10-3 and TRBJ2-1, with 10 bases matching TRBD1. Unmatched junction bases numbered 3, after V lost 5 bases and J lost 2 bases. CDR3 length: 15 residues. Germline loops: CDR1 ENHRY, CDR2 SYGVKD. This CDR3 reads CAISPGQGAYNEQFF. CDR3 coding DNA: TGTGCCATCAGTCCTGGACAGGGGGCCTACAATGAGCAGTTCTTC.

The rearrangement links TRBV6-5 to TRBJ2-1; no definite D call. The CDR3 sequence is 12 residues long. The germline CDR1 and CDR2 sequences are MNHEY and SVGAGI. Trimming stripped 6 bases from V and 10 bases from J, with 13 bases between. This CDR3 is CASSSSHSEQFF. The DNA of the CDR3 is TGTGCCAGCAGCTCCTCCCACAGCGAGCAGTTCTTC.

This rearrangement joins TRBV10-3 to TRBJ2-7, with TRBD2 as a possible D gene (5 bases). This CDR3 contains 13 residues. Germline CDR1 and CDR2: ENHRY and SYGVKD. Trimming left V 3 bases short and J 0 bases short, with 6 bases between. The CDR3 loop is CAISEGSSYEQYF. The CDR3 DNA follows: TGTGCCATCAGTGAAGGGAGCTCCTACGAGCAGTACTTC.

The V gene is TRBV14, the J gene TRBJ1-6; 9 bases are shared with TRBD1. The CDR3 has 14 residues. Looked up from germline, CDR1 is SGHDN and CDR2 is FVKESK. V was clipped by 4 bases and J by 8 bases; unmatched bases: 3. The CDR3 is CASSLRTGDSPLHF. The CDR3 nucleotides are TGTGCCAGCAGCCTTAGGACAGGGGATTCACCCCTCCACTTT.

This chain connects TRBV7-6 to TRBJ2-3; TRBD2 matches 9 bases. CDR3 length: 16 residues. From germline, CDR1 is SGHVS and CDR2 FNYEAQ. V shed 0 bases and J 3 bases; nucleotides not matched to a gene: 4. This chain's CDR3 is CASSLALAGRTDTQYF. The CDR3 nucleotides read TGTGCCAGCAGCTTAGCCCTAGCGGGAAGGACAGATACGCAGTATTTT.

This chain links TRBV29-1 with TRBJ2-2, with D perhaps TRBD1 (6 bases). Trimming took off 4 bases at V and 6 bases at J, with 15 bases between the two ends. The length of the CDR3 is 14 residues. Per the germline V gene, CDR1 is SQVTM and CDR2 is ANQGSEA. CDR3 residues: CSVAGVVNSGELFF. The CDR3 coding sequence is TGCAGCGTTGCAGGGGTGGTTAATTCCGGGGAGCTGTTTTTT.

The chain uses TRBV5-6 and TRBJ2-7; possible D gene TRBD1, 7 bases. Germline CDR1 SGHDT, CDR2 YYEEEE. The CDR3 consists of 15 residues. Trimming pared 4 bases from V and 3 bases from J, leaving 17 bases between. CDR3 sequence reads: CASSPEGQLYYEQYF. For the CDR3, the DNA is TGTGCCAGCAGCCCGGAGGGACAGTTGTACTACGAGCAGTACTTC.

For the CDR3, the DNA is TGTGCCAGCAGCCTACCAGACGGAGCCTCTGGGGCCAACGTCCTGACTTTC. Residues: CASSLPDGASGANVLTF. J is TRBJ2-6 and V is TRBV7-2; D gene uncertain. The germline V gene has CDR1 SGHTA and CDR2 FQGNSA. CDR3 length: 17 residues. The V end lost 5 bases, the J end lost 0 bases, and 14 bases lay between the germline ends.

In DNA form, the CDR3 reads TGTGCCAGCTCACCACCGTACACAGATACGCAGTATTTT. This encodes CASSPPYTDTQYF. This chain joins TRBV18 and TRBJ2-3; D uncertain. The CDR3 is 13 residues long. Germline V CDR1 and CDR2: KGHSH, LQKENI. Trimming shortened V by 0 bases and J by 2 bases, and 3 bases separated the two germline ends.

The rearrangement uses TRBV5-1 and TRBJ1-4; 9 nucleotides align to TRBD1. This CDR3 spans 15 amino acids. V lost 4 bases and J lost 2; bases outside the gene matches: 3. Germline V CDR1 and CDR2: SGHRS, YFSETQ. The CDR3 DNA sequence: TGCGCCAGCAGCGGAGGACAGGGGACTAATGAAAAACTGTTTTTT. Translating it yields CASSGGQGTNEKLFF.

This clone was found a few times. The chain employs TRBV6-1 and TRBJ2-3; TRBD1 matches 7 bases. This CDR3 comprises 15 residues. Germline V gene lookup returns CDR1 MNHNS and CDR2 SASEGT. The V segment lost 7 bases and the J segment 2 bases; nucleotides outside the gene matches: 9. The CDR3 region is CASTTGTANTDTQYF. The CDR3 region has the DNA TGTGCCAGCACGACCGGGACAGCAAACACAGATACGCAGTATTTT.

In this sample, this clone turned up a few times. The J gene is TRBJ2-5, the V gene TRBV5-6; D is unclear. Trimming shortened V by 4 bases and J by 4 bases, and 11 bases separated the two germline ends. The CDR3 spans 13 residues. Germline assignment: CDR1 SGHDT and CDR2 YYEEEE. CDR3 bases: TGTGCCAGCAGCCCGCAATTCAGAGAGACCCAGTACTTC. Its protein is CASSPQFRETQYF.

The count of this clone is one. At one end, the junction sequence differs from germline, possibly due to a read error. V usage is TRBV7-9 and J usage is TRBJ2-7; TRBD1 matches at 8 bases. The germline V gene has CDR1 SEHNR and CDR2 FQNEAQ (reference sequence). CDR3 length equals 15 residues. The CDR3 coding sequence is TGTTCCAGCAGCCCAGACAGGGGTCCTTCCTACGAGCAGTACTTC. Translating it yields CSSSPDRGPSYEQYF.

V usage is TRBV30 and J usage is TRBJ1-3; no definite D call. Germline-derived CDR1 and CDR2 are GTSNPN and SVGIG (reference sequence). This CDR3 region has 13 residues. V gave up 4 bases and J gave up 2 bases, with 9 bases separating them. The chain's CDR3 is CAWNYGPGNTIYF. CDR3 bases: TGTGCCTGGAATTATGGCCCTGGAAACACCATATATTTT.

The chain is built from TRBV28 and TRBJ1-3, with unresolved D. The germline V and J ends were trimmed by 2 bases and 5 bases, with 10 bases remaining between them. The CDR3 consists of 14 residues. Germline loops: CDR1 MDHEN, CDR2 SYDVKM. CDR3 region: CASSLVQSRNTIYF. The CDR3 bases are TGTGCCAGCAGTTTAGTCCAGTCTCGAAACACCATATATTTT.

Concerning this clone itself: The junction differs from germline at one of its ends, possibly a read error. This chain links TRBV19 with TRBJ2-7; D remains unclear. CDR3 size: 14 residues. Germline CDR1 is LNHDA and CDR2 is SQIVND (reference sequence). The CDR3: CAGSISRTTREQYF. CDR3 DNA sequence: TGTGCCGGTAGTATATCCCGTACTACACGCGAGCAGTACTTC.

The table lists this clone with a few counts. The gene calls are TRBV5-1 and TRBJ2-1, with a tentative D call TRBD1 (5 bases). The CDR3 length is 13 residues. V was trimmed by 0 bases and J by 8 bases, leaving 9 bases between them. Per germline, CDR1 SGHRS and CDR2 YFSETQ. CDR3 region: CASSLVDTYEQFF. The CDR3 coding sequence is TGCGCCAGCAGCTTGGTGGACACCTATGAGCAGTTCTTC.

In its sample, this clone was seen once. The chain combines TRBV6-5 with TRBJ1-1; 8 bases are a match to TRBD1. The CDR3 contains 15 residues. V trimming: 7 bases; J trimming: 4 bases; junction bases outside the gene matches: 11. Germline-derived CDR1 and CDR2 are MNHEY and SVGAGI. CDR3 residues: CASITNRGGSTEAFF. CDR3 in DNA: TGTGCCAGCATCACCAACAGGGGGGGGAGCACTGAAGCTTTCTTT.

The chain joins TRBV18 to TRBJ2-3; 12 positions agree with TRBD2. V shed 3 bases, J shed 5 bases, and the junction held 9 bases outside the gene matches. The germline gives CDR1 KGHSH, CDR2 LQKENI. The CDR3 length is 17 residues. The CDR3 loop is CASSPATSGSLGDTQYF. CDR3 bases: TGTGCCAGCTCACCCGCGACTAGCGGGAGTTTAGGAGATACGCAGTATTTT.

V is TRBV25-1 and J is TRBJ1-1; maybe TRBD1 (5 bases). CDR3 length: 15 amino acids. Trimming took 0 bases from V and 3 from J, leaving 11 bases between them. Germline CDR1 and CDR2: MGHDK and SYGVNS. The CDR3 DNA is TGTGCCAGCAGTGAATACTGGGGCAAGGACACTGAAGCTTTCTTT. It is translated as CASSEYWGKDTEAFF.

J is TRBJ2-3 and V is TRBV27, with 10 positions matching TRBD2. Germline CDR1 and CDR2: MNHEY and SMNVEV (reference sequence). The CDR3 extends over 16 amino acids. V lost 4 bases, J lost 4 bases, and 8 bases stayed unmatched. DNA of the CDR3: TGTGCCAGCAGTTCATCTAGCGGGAGAAGAGCAGATACGCAGTATTTT. Translated: CASSSSSGRRADTQYF.

This clone is a singleton in its sample. This sequence joins TRBV6-1 and TRBJ2-2; possible D gene TRBD1, 6 bases. The CDR3 sequence is 14 residues long. In germline, CDR1 is MNHNS, CDR2 SASEGT. With 6 bases removed from V and 1 base from J, the gap between germline ends came to 9 bases. CDR3 in DNA: TGTGCCAGCAGCTTGGGACAGAACACCGGGGAGCTGTTTTTT. Encoded protein: CASSLGQNTGELFF.

The rearrangement links TRBV19 to TRBJ1-3; D call uncertain. Trimming left V 3 bases short and J 2 bases short, with 11 bases between. The CDR3 loop spans 15 amino acids. Germline CDR1 reads LNHDA; CDR2 reads SQIVND (reference sequence). The CDR3 sequence is CASSIGKTTGNTIYF. The DNA of the CDR3 is TGTGCCAGTAGTATCGGCAAGACAACTGGAAACACCATATATTTT.

The J gene is TRBJ2-1, the V gene TRBV13; tentative D call: TRBD2 (5 bases). Germline V gives CDR1 PRHDT, CDR2 FYEKMQ (reference sequence). The CDR3 totals 12 residues. The V end lost 1 base, the J end lost 9 bases, and 7 bases lay between the germline ends. The CDR3 DNA reads as TGTGCCAGCAGCTTAGTACTAGGTGAGCAGTTCTTC. Protein: CASSLVLGEQFF.